The 13 T cell receptor beta chains below all came from one sample that was sequenced in a study of blood T cell repertoires in COVID-19 (dated by TCRdb to 2018 to 2020). The method behind the library was the immunoSEQ multiplex PCR assay. Drawn from immuneACCESS, this table holds only the in-frame rearrangements with V and J called that TCRdb kept. Clones are partly lost; checked studies trace under half to an unresolved V gene and leave the rest unexplained. For this sample the table gives some 65,000 clones, of which roughly 88% were detected only once. The ten largest clones take up under 0.65% of the sample. Sequenced sample: peripheral blood. The receptor source for this set is a man over 45 with COVID-19, enrolled during active disease.

The genes are TRBV30 and TRBJ1-3; 7 bases are a match to TRBD1. After removal of 1 base from V and 7 bases from J, the junction contained 7 bases not matched to a gene. Germline values: CDR1 GTSNPN, CDR2 SVGIG (reference sequence). The CDR3 has 14 residues. The CDR3 loop is CAWSERQGANTIYF. CDR3 bases: TGTGCCTGGAGTGAACGACAGGGAGCGAACACCATATATTTT.

The chain combines TRBV6-2 or TRBV6-3 with TRBJ1-2, with no clear D. This CDR3 is 12 amino acids long. V shed 6 bases and J shed 4 bases, with 9 bases lying between them. Germline CDR1 reads MNHEY; CDR2 reads SVGEGT. The CDR3 DNA follows: TGTGCCAGCAGCCCTACACGCTATGGCTACACCTTC. Translation gives CASSPTRYGYTF.

The chain recombines TRBV7-9 with TRBJ2-3, with 9 bases identical to TRBD1. Germline V gene data show CDR1 as SEHNR and CDR2 as FQNEAQ (reference sequence). Trimming took 1 base from V and 4 from J; bases not matched to a gene: 3. CDR3 length: 15 amino acids. CDR3: CASSLDRGRPDTQYF. In DNA form, the CDR3 reads TGTGCCAGCAGCTTAGACAGGGGGCGGCCAGATACGCAGTATTTT.

This chain joins TRBV4-1 and TRBJ2-1; TRBD2 matches 16 bases. This CDR3 region has 15 residues. In germline, CDR1 is MGHRA, CDR2 YSYEKL. J was trimmed by 9 bases and V by 3 bases; bases with no gene match: 2. CDR3 sequence reads: CASSQGLAGGGEQFF. For the CDR3, the DNA is TGCGCCAGCAGCCAGGGACTAGCGGGAGGGGGTGAGCAGTTCTTC.

The V and J genes are TRBV19 and TRBJ1-5; a possible D gene is TRBD1 (6 bases). The germline CDR1 and CDR2 sequences are LNHDA and SQIVND (reference sequence). Between the trimmed V and J ends, which lost 7 bases and 5 bases, there was a span of 21 bases. CDR3 length: 16 amino acids. The CDR3 loop is CASTDGGGQGHQPQHF. For the CDR3, the DNA is TGTGCCAGTACGGACGGGGGGGGGCAGGGGCATCAGCCCCAGCATTTT.

V usage is TRBV2 and J usage is TRBJ1-1; D is perhaps TRBD1 (5 bases). Germline loops: CDR1 SNHLY, CDR2 FYNNEI. The CDR3 length is 18 residues. V was pared by 2 bases and J by 1 base, with 20 bases between. The CDR3 is CASSENEIRGFGNTEAFF. CDR3 in DNA: TGTGCCAGCAGTGAAAACGAAATTAGGGGTTTCGGGAACACTGAAGCTTTCTTT.

The gene calls are TRBV7-9 and TRBJ1-5; TRBD1 matches 7 bases. The length of the CDR3 is 14 residues. V lost 1 base and J lost 7; bases outside the gene matches: 4. Germline CDR1 and CDR2: SEHNR and FQNEAQ (reference sequence). CDR3 sequence: CASSLGQGEQPQHF. Here the CDR3 DNA reads TGTGCCAGCAGCTTAGGACAGGGTGAGCAGCCCCAGCATTTT.

The CDR3 loop is CASSLRQGVSYEQYF. The CDR3 DNA follows: TGTGCCAGCAGCTTACGACAGGGGGTCTCCTACGAGCAGTACTTC. The J gene is TRBJ2-7, the V gene TRBV7-2, with 9 bases aligning to TRBD1. CDR1 SGHTA and CDR2 FQGNSA come from the germline V gene. With V trimmed by 2 bases and J by 0 bases, 2 bases remained unmatched. This CDR3 spans 15 amino acids.

In DNA, the CDR3 is TGTGCCAGCAGTTACGGGAGCAGTACTGACACCGGGGAGCTGTTTTTT. It encodes CASSYGSSTDTGELFF. V and J are TRBV6-6 and TRBJ2-2, with a weak D call TRBD2 (5 bases). Germline CDR1 reads MNHNY; CDR2 reads SVGAGI (reference sequence). The CDR3 runs to 16 residues. V lost 2 bases and J 3 bases, leaving 13 bases between the germline ends.

The V call is TRBV30, the J call TRBJ1-3; maybe TRBD1 (6 bases). The CDR3 length is 16 residues. From germline, CDR1 is GTSNPN and CDR2 SVGIG (reference sequence). The ends were cut back, 2 bases at V and 0 bases at J, with 14 bases in the middle. The CDR3 sequence: CAWSLGQTSSGNTIYF. In DNA form, the CDR3 reads TGTGCCTGGAGTCTAGGACAGACAAGCTCTGGAAACACCATATATTTT. Full variable domain (missing parts from reference TRBV30 and TRBJ1-3): SQTIHQWPATLVQPVGSPLSLECTVEGTSNPNLYWYRQAAGRGLQLLFYSVGIGQISSEVPQNLSASRPQDRQFILSSKKLLLSDSGFYLCAWSLGQTSSGNTIYFGEGSWLTVV.

The chain is built from TRBV19 and TRBJ1-2, with 7 bases that match TRBD1. V shed 4 bases and J 4 bases; nucleotides not matched to a gene: 9. The germline gives CDR1 LNHDA, CDR2 SQIVND (reference sequence). This CDR3 has 15 amino acids. The CDR3 DNA sequence: TGTGCCAGTAGTAAGGAACGGACAGGAGGCTATGGCTACACCTTC. It codes for CASSKERTGGYGYTF.

This sequence joins TRBV7-6 and TRBJ2-1; 10 bases align to TRBD2. CDR3 length: 16 residues. The V and J ends lost 5 bases and 5 bases, in that order; junction bases with no gene match: 9. Germline V lookup: CDR1 SGHVS, CDR2 FNYEAQ. The CDR3 spells CASSPLAGVGNNEQFF. DNA for the CDR3: TGTGCCAGCAGCCCGCTAGCGGGAGTCGGCAACAATGAGCAGTTCTTC.

The chain is built from TRBV19 and TRBJ2-5; 8 nucleotides match TRBD2. The CDR3 has 18 amino acids. Unmatched junction bases numbered 17, after V lost 7 bases and J lost 1 base. The germline gives CDR1 LNHDA, CDR2 SQIVND (reference sequence). The CDR3 DNA is TGTGCCAGTACCCCATTTGGGCCGGGAGGGCCCTTCCAAGAGACCCAGTACTTC. This codes for CASTPFGPGGPFQETQYF.